Described below is a single T cell receptor beta chain sequence and its context. These data are taken from a study of cytomegalovirus exposure and HLA in healthy donors. Primers for the PCR totalled 60 Vbeta and 13 Jbeta. Generated by immunoSEQ multiplex PCR, the TCRdb table keeps only in-frame clones and is missing some. The sample shows some 160,000 clones, 81% of them seen only once. Trimming took off 6 bases at V and 3 bases at J, with 16 bases between the two ends. This CDR3 comprises 14 residues. Germline V lookup: CDR1 SGHRS, CDR2 YFSETQ. The gene calls are TRBV5-1 and TRBJ2-7; D might be TRBD1 (7 bases). What was sequenced was PBMCs. The receptor's source is a middle-aged man in good health and CMV-seropositive. CDR3 loop: CASNLRGDFYEQYF. The DNA of the CDR3 is TGCGCCAGCAATCTCAGGGGGGATTTCTACGAGCAGTACTTC.